Listed below are T cell receptor beta chains from one sample, sequenced in a study of blood T cell repertoires in COVID-19. Libraries were prepared by immunoSEQ multiplex PCR; TCRdb keeps only in-frame clonotypes and omits some of them. The repertoire holds about 100,000 clones, approximately 88% seen once, with 6.8% in the top ten. The specimen sequenced was peripheral blood. The receptors shown here come from a man aged 50 to 59 with active or convalescent COVID-19. The CDR3 runs from the conserved cysteine through the conserved F or W. Fields, in order: D gene, V gene, J gene, clone size, CDR3 protein, CDR3 DNA. The D gene is left open where the match is weak. Not every row has a clone size; where given, it reads once, few, many or a size class.

d_gene: -
v_gene: TRBV28
j_gene: TRBJ2-2
abundance: -
CDR3aa: CASSSTRGKGPGELFF
CDR3nt: TGTGCCAGCAGTTCCACCCGCGGGAAGGGTCCCGGGGAGCTGTTTTTT

d_gene: -
v_gene: TRBV9
j_gene: TRBJ1-6
abundance: -
CDR3aa: CASSVTEDSPLHF
CDR3nt: TGTGCCAGCAGCGTGACAGAAGATTCACCCCTCCACTTT

d_gene: TRBD1
v_gene: TRBV7-9
j_gene: TRBJ2-5
abundance: -
CDR3aa: CASSSVNRGETQYF
CDR3nt: TGTGCCAGCAGCTCCGTGAACAGGGGGGAGACCCAGTACTTC

d_gene: -
v_gene: TRBV24-1
j_gene: TRBJ2-3
abundance: -
CDR3aa: CATSDLLTGPVEADTQYF
CDR3nt: TGTGCCACCAGTGATCTCTTGACAGGCCCCGTGGAGGCAGATACGCAGTATTTT

d_gene: -
v_gene: TRBV28
j_gene: TRBJ2-3
abundance: -
CDR3aa: CASSPGGATDTQYF
CDR3nt: TGTGCCAGCAGTCCAGGTGGGGCCACAGATACGCAGTATTTT

d_gene: -
v_gene: TRBV6-5
j_gene: TRBJ2-7
abundance: -
CDR3aa: CASSYRRFNYEQYF
CDR3nt: TGTGCCAGCAGTTACAGGCGGTTTAACTACGAGCAGTACTTC

d_gene: TRBD1
v_gene: TRBV6-5
j_gene: TRBJ2-2
abundance: -
CDR3aa: CASRPRDRVTGELFF
CDR3nt: TGTGCCAGCAGACCCCGGGACAGGGTCACCGGGGAGCTGTTTTTT

d_gene: TRBD2
v_gene: TRBV7-9
j_gene: TRBJ2-3
abundance: -
CDR3aa: CASSQNSGRAFDLDTQYF
CDR3nt: TGTGCCAGCAGCCAGAATAGCGGGAGGGCCTTCGATCTAGATACGCAGTATTTT

d_gene: -
v_gene: TRBV10-3
j_gene: TRBJ2-6
abundance: -
CDR3aa: CAIRENRVAWANVLTF
CDR3nt: TGTGCCATCAGAGAGAACAGGGTAGCCTGGGCCAACGTCCTGACTTTC

d_gene: -
v_gene: TRBV29-1
j_gene: TRBJ1-1
abundance: -
CDR3aa: CSAISVNTEAFF
CDR3nt: TGCAGCGCGATTTCAGTGAACACTGAAGCTTTCTTT

d_gene: TRBD1
v_gene: TRBV6-4
j_gene: TRBJ1-1
abundance: -
CDR3aa: CASRHDRDTEAFF
CDR3nt: TGTGCCAGCAGACATGACAGGGACACTGAAGCTTTCTTT

d_gene: TRBD1
v_gene: TRBV19
j_gene: TRBJ2-7
abundance: -
CDR3aa: CASSIAPGQGKYEQYF
CDR3nt: TGTGCCAGTAGTATCGCACCGGGACAGGGAAAATACGAGCAGTACTTC

d_gene: -
v_gene: TRBV5-6
j_gene: TRBJ2-1
abundance: -
CDR3aa: CASSWPGVPEQFF
CDR3nt: TGTGCCAGCAGCTGGCCAGGGGTCCCTGAGCAGTTCTTC

d_gene: TRBD1
v_gene: TRBV2
j_gene: TRBJ1-1
abundance: -
CDR3aa: CASSLTGDETEAFF
CDR3nt: TGTGCCAGCAGCTTAACAGGGGATGAGACTGAAGCTTTCTTT

d_gene: -
v_gene: TRBV11-2
j_gene: TRBJ1-6
abundance: few
CDR3aa: CASSLQADHNSPLHF
CDR3nt: TGTGCCAGCAGCTTACAGGCAGATCATAATTCACCCCTCCACTTT

d_gene: TRBD2
v_gene: TRBV6-4
j_gene: TRBJ2-3
abundance: -
CDR3aa: CASSGSAGGSDTQYF
CDR3nt: TGTGCCAGCAGTGGATCAGCGGGAGGTTCAGATACGCAGTATTTT

d_gene: TRBD1
v_gene: TRBV29-1
j_gene: TRBJ2-2
abundance: -
CDR3aa: CSATGTGVTGELFF
CDR3nt: TGCAGCGCAACCGGGACAGGTGTCACCGGGGAGCTGTTTTTT